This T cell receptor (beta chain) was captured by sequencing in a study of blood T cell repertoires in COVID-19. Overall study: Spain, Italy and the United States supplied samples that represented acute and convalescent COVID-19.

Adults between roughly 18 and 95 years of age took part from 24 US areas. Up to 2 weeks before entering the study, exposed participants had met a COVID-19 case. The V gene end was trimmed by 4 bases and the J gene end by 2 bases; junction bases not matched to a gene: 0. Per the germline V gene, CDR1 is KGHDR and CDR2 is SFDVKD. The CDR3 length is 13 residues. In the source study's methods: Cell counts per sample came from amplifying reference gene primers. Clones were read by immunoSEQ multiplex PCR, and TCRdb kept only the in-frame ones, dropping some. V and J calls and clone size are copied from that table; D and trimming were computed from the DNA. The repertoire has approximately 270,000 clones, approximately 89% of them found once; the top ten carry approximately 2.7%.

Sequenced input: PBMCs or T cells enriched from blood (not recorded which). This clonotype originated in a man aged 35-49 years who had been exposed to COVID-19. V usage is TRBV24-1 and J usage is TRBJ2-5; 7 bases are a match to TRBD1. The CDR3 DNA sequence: TGTGCCACCAGTGAACAGGGGCAAGAGACCCAGTACTTC. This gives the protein CATSEQGQETQYF.